The next 6 T cell receptor beta chains were all read from a single sample in a study of identical twins. TCRdb independently ran MiXCR on the 5' RACE reads; one entry per CDR3 protein. Of about 220,000 distinct CDR3 sequences in the sample, 6.5% were seen once. This same sample was also taken into another study, of T cells expressing NK-cell markers.

The material sequenced was CD8+ T cells sorted from blood. The receptors were gathered from a woman under 30 in good health.

The chain has TRBV10-2 and TRBJ1-3; D is unclear. The V end lost 6 bases, the J end lost 5 bases, and 17 bases lay between the germline ends. Germline V gene data show CDR1 as WSHSY and CDR2 as SAAADI. This CDR3 is built from 15 residues. The DNA of the CDR3 is TGCGCCAGCAGCTCCGGGCCCGGCCCAAGAAACACCATATATTTT. Translation gives CASSSGPGPRNTIYF.

This clonotype was detected ten times or more. This chain uses TRBV5-1 with TRBJ1-5; no clear D gene. V was cut by 4 bases and J by 7 bases, with 15 bases left in between. This CDR3 is 14 amino acids long. Germline CDR1 is SGHRS and CDR2 is YFSETQ. The CDR3 bases are TGCGCCAGCAGCCCGGACGGGTTAAGGCAGCCCCAGCATTTT. Translation: CASSPDGLRQPQHF.

This clonotype was counted ten times or more. The V and J genes are TRBV7-9 and TRBJ2-7; 8 bases align to TRBD1. Looked up from germline, CDR1 is SEHNR and CDR2 is FQNEAQ (reference sequence). CDR3 length: 14 residues. V gave up 7 bases and J gave up 9 bases; unmatched junction bases: 14. For the CDR3, the DNA is TGTGCCAGCAACTCGGACAGGGAGGTCCGTCGGCAGTACTTC. This encodes CASNSDREVRRQYF.

The chain recombines TRBV28 with TRBJ1-2, with 8 bases that match TRBD1. CDR1 is MDHEN, CDR2 SYDVKM, per germline. The CDR3 consists of 13 residues. The V and J ends lost 6 bases and 4 bases, in that order; junction bases with no gene match: 4. In nucleotides, the CDR3 is TGTGCCAGCAGCACAGGGGGAGTCTATGGCTACACCTTC. Residues: CASSTGGVYGYTF.

The CDR3 nucleotides read TGTGCCAGCGTTAGTATCTGGGGAAAACTGTTTTTT. Protein product: CASVSIWGKLFF. This chain connects TRBV6-5 to TRBJ1-4; no reliable D call. There are 12 residues in the CDR3. The germline V gene has CDR1 MNHEY and CDR2 SVGAGI. Trimming removed 8 bases at V and 10 bases at J, with 14 bases between.

This clonotype occurred a few times. One junction end does not reproduce the germline sequence, and a read error may be involved. The chain joins TRBV10-3 to TRBJ2-1; 9 bases agree with TRBD1. Germline lookup yields CDR1 ENHRY and CDR2 SYGVKD. The CDR3 has 17 residues. CDR3 bases: TGTGCCATCAGCGAGTACAGGGGGCCTAGCTCCTACAATGAGCAGTTCTTC. Its protein is CAISEYRGPSSYNEQFF.